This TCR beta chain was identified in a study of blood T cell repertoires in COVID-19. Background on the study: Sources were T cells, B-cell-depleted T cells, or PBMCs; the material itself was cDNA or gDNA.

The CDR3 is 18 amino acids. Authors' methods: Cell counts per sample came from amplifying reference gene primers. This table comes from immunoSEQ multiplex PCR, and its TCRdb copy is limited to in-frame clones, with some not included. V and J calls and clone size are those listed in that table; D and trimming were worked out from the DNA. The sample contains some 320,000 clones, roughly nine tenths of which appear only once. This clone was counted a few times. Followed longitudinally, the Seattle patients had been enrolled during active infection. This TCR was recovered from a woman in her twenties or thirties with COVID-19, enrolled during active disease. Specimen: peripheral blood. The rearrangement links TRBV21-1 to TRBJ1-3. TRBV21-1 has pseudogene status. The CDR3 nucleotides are TGTGCCAGCAGCAAAGTCCGAGGTATAGAATTAGTGGGAAACACCATATATTTT. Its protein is CASSKVRGIELVGNTIYF.